The 30 T cell receptor beta chains in this list originate from one sample, sequenced in a study of neurological immune-mediated disorders. TCRdb recomputed calls from the 5' RACE reads with MiXCR, one row per CDR3 protein. The table records 75,000 to 80,000 distinct CDR3 sequences, 4% to 6% of them present only once. Material for sequencing was PBMCs. The receptors were gathered from a woman younger than 45 with multiple sclerosis.

This clonotype was detected many times. This chain joins TRBV12-3 or TRBV12-4 and TRBJ1-1; D is unresolved. The CDR3 spans 15 residues. V lost 2 bases, J lost 0 bases, and 10 bases lay in between. CDR3 coding DNA: TGTGCCAGCAGTTTATGGGAGGGCATGAACACTGAAGCTTTCTTT. This translates into CASSLWEGMNTEAFF.

The chain joins TRBV6-6 to TRBJ2-5; D is unresolved. CDR1 and CDR2 from the germline V gene are MNHNY and SVGAGI (reference sequence). V was pared by 0 bases and J by 1 base, with 6 bases between. The CDR3 has 14 residues. CDR3 sequence: CASSYSGPQETQYF. The CDR3 region has the DNA TGTGCCAGCAGTTACTCCGGACCCCAAGAGACCCAGTACTTC.

This clonotype appeared many times. This chain connects TRBV12-3 or TRBV12-4 to TRBJ2-3, with D maybe TRBD2 (6 bases). The V end was cut by 6 bases, the J end by 0 bases, with 13 bases between. The CDR3 runs 15 residues. The CDR3 loop reads CASSIAVSSTDTQYF. For the CDR3, the DNA is TGTGCCAGCAGCATAGCGGTATCTAGCACAGATACGCAGTATTTT.

The table lists this clonotype with many counts. V is TRBV20-1 and J is TRBJ2-4; TRBD2 matches at 8 bases. The CDR3 runs 15 residues. J lost 2 bases, V lost 6 bases, and 9 bases had no gene match. In germline, CDR1 is DFQATT, CDR2 SNEGSKA (reference sequence). CDR3 sequence reads: CSAFFSGGSKNIQYF. The CDR3 coding sequence is TGCAGTGCCTTCTTCAGCGGGGGTTCCAAAAACATTCAGTACTTC.

The sample holds many counts of this clonotype. J is TRBJ2-1 and V is TRBV20-1; 9 positions agree with TRBD2. This CDR3 contains 18 residues. The ends lost 2 bases at V and 0 bases at J; junction bases unmatched: 11. Germline assignment: CDR1 DFQATT and CDR2 SNEGSKA (reference sequence). CDR3 residues: CSARKELAGLRSYNEQFF. Here the CDR3 DNA reads TGCAGTGCTAGAAAGGAGCTAGCGGGACTACGCTCCTACAATGAGCAGTTCTTC.

The table lists this clonotype with many counts. This chain's CDR3 is CASSRGDSLYEQYF. The CDR3, as DNA: TGTGCCAGCTCACGGGGGGACAGCCTCTACGAGCAGTACTTC. The chain has TRBV18 and TRBJ2-7; TRBD1 is a possible D gene (7 bases). This CDR3 is 14 amino acids long. CDR1 KGHSH and CDR2 LQKENI come from the germline V gene. V was pared by 4 bases and J by 3 bases, with 13 bases between.

There are many counts of this clonotype. The CDR3 DNA is TGCGCCAGCAGCTTGTTTCAGGGGCGCGATGAGCAGTTCTTC. Its translation: CASSLFQGRDEQFF. The rearrangement uses TRBV5-1 and TRBJ2-1; D might be TRBD1 (6 bases). The CDR3 is made up of 14 amino acids. Looked up from germline, CDR1 is SGHRS and CDR2 is YFSETQ. The ends were cut back, 1 base at V and 8 bases at J, with 13 bases in the middle.

This clonotype was observed many times. The J gene is TRBJ1-6, the V gene TRBV5-1; maybe TRBD1 (6 bases). This CDR3 has 14 amino acids. The V and J ends lost 4 bases and 7 bases respectively, with 12 bases between them. Looked up from germline, CDR1 is SGHRS and CDR2 is YFSETQ. CDR3 residues: CASSPTRGNSPLHF. The CDR3 DNA reads TGCGCCAGCAGCCCCACCAGGGGAAATTCACCCCTCCACTTT. Drawing the rest from reference TRBV5-1 and TRBJ1-6, the complete variable domain is KAGVTQTPRYLIKTRGQQVTLSCSPISGHRSVSWYQQTPGQGLQFLFEYFSETQRNKGNFPGRFSGRQFSNSRSEMNVSTLELGDSALYLCASSPTRGNSPLHFGNGTRLTVT.

This clonotype was detected many times. The rearrangement joins TRBV20-1 to TRBJ1-5, with TRBD1 matching 9 bases. Germline lookup yields CDR1 DFQATT and CDR2 SNEGSKA (reference sequence). V lost 5 bases and J lost 9; bases outside the gene matches: 11. The CDR3 consists of 14 residues. CDR3 residues: CSAPDRGSGMPQHF. CDR3 nucleotides: TGCAGTGCTCCCGACAGGGGGAGTGGCATGCCCCAGCATTTT.

This clonotype was seen many times. The genes are TRBV12-3 or TRBV12-4 and TRBJ1-5; the D gene is possibly TRBD1 (5 bases). Trimming took 4 bases from V and 6 from J, leaving 16 bases between them. CDR3 size: 15 residues. The CDR3 loop reads CASSSNRRVGQPQHF. The CDR3 DNA sequence: TGTGCCAGCAGTTCGAATCGCAGGGTTGGTCAGCCCCAGCATTTT.

There are a few counts of this clonotype. The rearrangement uses TRBV25-1 and TRBJ2-7; TRBD1 might be the D (6 bases). There are 14 residues in the CDR3. From germline, CDR1 is MGHDK and CDR2 SYGVNS. The germline V and J ends were trimmed by 4 bases and 4 bases, with 14 bases remaining between them. The CDR3 DNA sequence: TGTGCCAGCAGTGGTGGACAGAGACCTTACGAGCAGTACTTC. Translating it yields CASSGGQRPYEQYF.

This clonotype was detected many times. This rearrangement joins TRBV5-1 to TRBJ2-7; a weak D match, TRBD2 (5 bases). With 0 bases removed from V and 4 bases from J, the gap between germline ends came to 8 bases. CDR1 is SGHRS and CDR2 is YFSETQ in the germline V gene. The CDR3 covers 13 residues. For the CDR3, the DNA is TGCGCCAGCAGCTTGGGTGGCGGGTACGAGCAGTACTTC. It specifies CASSLGGGYEQYF.

This clonotype was detected only a few times. This chain joins TRBV2 and TRBJ1-3; D is uncertain. There are 12 residues in the CDR3. Deletions cut 3 bases from V and 5 bases from J, with 5 bases between. The germline gives CDR1 SNHLY, CDR2 FYNNEI. The CDR3 region is CASSDRRNTIYF. The CDR3 DNA reads as TGTGCCAGCAGTGATCGTCGAAACACCATATATTTT.

The chain couples TRBV7-8 to TRBJ1-1; a weak D match, TRBD1 (6 bases). Germline lookup yields CDR1 SGHVS and CDR2 FQNEAQ. The CDR3 covers 15 residues. V lost 5 bases to trimming and J lost 1 base, with 14 bases between them. In DNA, the CDR3 is TGTGCCAGCAGCCAGCAAACAGGGACGAACACTGAAGCTTTCTTT. Encoded protein: CASSQQTGTNTEAFF.

There are many counts of this clonotype. V and J are TRBV6-1 and TRBJ2-4; the D gene is possibly TRBD2 (7 bases). The CDR3 sequence is 14 residues long. Trimming cost V 7 bases and J 4 bases, with 14 bases left between them. CDR1 and CDR2 (germline): MNHNS, SASEGT. The CDR3 loop reads CASTRGGVKNIQYF. CDR3 nucleotides: TGTGCCAGCACCAGGGGAGGGGTTAAAAACATTCAGTACTTC.

This clonotype was observed at least ten times. The chain recombines TRBV2 with TRBJ2-5; D is perhaps TRBD2 (6 bases). The ends were cut back, 5 bases at V and 5 bases at J, with 15 bases in the middle. Germline-derived CDR1 and CDR2 are SNHLY and FYNNEI. The CDR3 totals 14 residues. CDR3 amino acids: CASSPRLARETQYF. The CDR3 DNA reads as TGTGCCAGCAGTCCCCGCCTAGCGAGGGAGACCCAGTACTTC.

This clonotype was found many times. This rearrangement joins TRBV28 to TRBJ1-6; 7 bases line up with TRBD1. CDR3 size: 14 residues. V lost 5 bases to trimming and J lost 4 bases; unmatched junction nucleotides: 2. CDR1 and CDR2 (germline): MDHEN, SYDVKM. The CDR3 region has the DNA TGTGCCAGCAGTCGGGGACAGTATAATTCACCCCTCCACTTT. Its protein is CASSRGQYNSPLHF.

This clonotype was seen repeatedly, ten times or more. This chain joins TRBV27 and TRBJ2-7; 9 bases fit TRBD1. Germline CDR1 and CDR2: MNHEY and SMNVEV (reference sequence). J was trimmed by 4 bases and V by 7 bases; bases with no gene match: 5. This CDR3 is 13 amino acids long. The CDR3 DNA is TGTGCCAGCACCCCGGGACAGGGATACGAGCAGTACTTC. It translates to CASTPGQGYEQYF.

At least ten counts were recorded for this clonotype. The J gene is TRBJ1-3, the V gene TRBV9; a weak D match, TRBD1 (5 bases). The CDR3 length is 15 residues. Deletions cut 0 bases from V and 4 bases from J, with 11 bases between. CDR1 and CDR2 (germline): SGDLS, YYNGEE. The CDR3, as DNA: TGTGCCAGCAGCGTAGCTCCAGGGAGCGGAAACACCATATATTTT. Translating it yields CASSVAPGSGNTIYF.

In this sample, this clonotype turned up many times. V gene TRBV20-1 combines with J gene TRBJ2-1, with TRBD2 matching over 10 bases. Losses at the gene ends were 3 bases for V and 3 bases for J; bases not matched to a gene: 20. Germline CDR1 and CDR2: DFQATT and SNEGSKA (reference sequence). This CDR3 comprises 20 residues. CDR3 sequence (DNA): TGCAGTGCTAGCGGATTTAGGCGGGACAGCGGGGGGGTCTTCTACAATGAGCAGTTCTTC. This codes for CSASGFRRDSGGVFYNEQFF.

In this sample, this clonotype turned up many times. The chain recombines TRBV5-1 with TRBJ2-6, with 9 bases lining up with TRBD1. The CDR3 is 17 residues long. The germline CDR1 and CDR2 sequences are SGHRS and YFSETQ. V was clipped by 0 bases and J by 4 bases; unmatched bases: 5. The CDR3 DNA reads as TGCGCCAGCAGCTTGGTAGGGACAGGGACCGGGGCCAACGTCCTGACTTTC. Its translation is CASSLVGTGTGANVLTF.

This clonotype was found many times. The J gene is TRBJ1-1, the V gene TRBV5-5; D is possibly TRBD1 (5 bases). Germline CDR1 reads SGHKS; CDR2 reads YYEKEE (reference sequence). CDR3 length equals 12 residues. V was trimmed by 7 bases and J by 11 bases, leaving 18 bases between them. The CDR3 nucleotides are TGTGCCAGCTCCGCGGGTCTTTGGGGGGCTTTCTTT. Translation gives CASSAGLWGAFF.

This clonotype was recorded many times. The chain uses TRBV24-1 and TRBJ2-1; TRBD1 is a possible D gene (6 bases). From germline, CDR1 is KGHDR and CDR2 SFDVKD. The V end was cut by 7 bases, the J end by 3 bases, with 9 bases between. This CDR3 spans 13 amino acids. CDR3 DNA: TGTGCCACCAGCGGGACACACTACAATGAGCAGTTCTTC. It encodes CATSGTHYNEQFF.

This clonotype was seen repeatedly, ten times or more. The chain links TRBV10-3 to TRBJ2-1, with 10 bases matching TRBD2. The CDR3 contains 15 residues. Germline trimming cut 4 bases from V and 4 bases from J; bases unmatched to any gene: 4. The germline CDR1 and CDR2 sequences are ENHRY and SYGVKD. The CDR3 nucleotides are TGTGCCATCAGTGGAAGGACTAGCGGATACAATGAGCAGTTCTTC. Its protein product is CAISGRTSGYNEQFF.

The table lists this clonotype with many counts. The chain links TRBV5-1 to TRBJ2-1; TRBD2 aligns across 8 bases. J lost 9 bases, V lost 2 bases, and 10 bases had no gene match. CDR3 length equals 15 residues. CDR1 is SGHRS, CDR2 YFSETQ, per germline. CDR3 nucleotides: TGCGCCAGCAGCTTATTAGCGGGGTCCCCTGGTGAGCAGTTCTTC. This codes for CASSLLAGSPGEQFF.

In this sample, this clonotype is medium-sized (0.01 to 0.1%). The J gene is TRBJ1-1, the V gene TRBV7-7; D gene uncertain. Trimming left V 1 base short and J 4 bases short, with 7 bases between. The CDR3 consists of 13 residues. Germline-derived CDR1 and CDR2 are SSHAT and FNYEAQ (reference sequence). The CDR3 nucleotides read TGTGCCAGCAGCTTAGGGAGATTCACTGAAGCTTTCTTT. Translated: CASSLGRFTEAFF.

This clonotype was recorded at least ten times. V and J are TRBV20-1 and TRBJ1-5; 9 bases are a match to TRBD1. The length of the CDR3 is 19 residues. The germline V gene has CDR1 DFQATT and CDR2 SNEGSKA (reference sequence). The trim removed 4 bases at V and 2 bases at J, leaving 18 bases unmatched. The CDR3: CSATRGKHRGLAGNQPQHF. CDR3 nucleotides: TGCAGTGCTACCCGGGGAAAGCACAGGGGGCTCGCTGGCAATCAGCCCCAGCATTTT.

Worth noting for this clonotype: A single base separates this from a much larger clone, so it may be a read error. The chain's CDR3 is CTSRLGWPLQETQYF. The CDR3 nucleotides read TGCACCAGCAGGTTGGGATGGCCCTTACAAGAGACCCAGTACTTC. This rearrangement joins TRBV10-2 to TRBJ2-5, with unresolved D. The CDR3 consists of 15 residues. Per germline, CDR1 WSHSY and CDR2 SAAADI.

This clonotype has at least ten counts. The V and J genes are TRBV20-1 and TRBJ2-1; D unclear. The V gene lost 5 bases and the J gene lost 7 bases, with 6 bases spanning the gap. The CDR3 totals 10 residues. Germline V CDR1 and CDR2: DFQATT, SNEGSKA (reference sequence). The CDR3 loop reads CSAANNEQFF. The CDR3 bases are TGCAGTGCTGCCAATAATGAGCAGTTCTTC.

The table lists this clonotype with many counts. The rearrangement uses TRBV5-1 and TRBJ2-5; D is unclear. V was shortened by 2 bases and J by 5 bases, with 13 bases between the two germline ends. Germline CDR1 is SGHRS and CDR2 is YFSETQ. CDR3 length: 14 amino acids. The CDR3 DNA follows: TGCGCCAGCAGCTTAGAAGGGAATCGGGAGACCCAGTACTTC. It codes for CASSLEGNRETQYF.